This T cell receptor beta chain comes out of a study of blood T cell repertoires in COVID-19. Study as a whole: Both acute and convalescent COVID-19 samples were obtained from the United States, Italy and Spain.

CDR3 length: 16 residues. Trimming cost V 0 bases and J 4 bases, with 13 bases left between them. The germline V gene has CDR1 ENHRY and CDR2 SYGVKD. Assay: immunoSEQ multiplex PCR; the TCRdb copy retains only in-frame clones and omits some. The sample carries some 68,000 clones, roughly 91% recorded once. The V and J genes are TRBV10-3 and TRBJ2-1; possibly TRBD2 for D (6 bases). The sequence came from a man aged 50-59 years with COVID-19, enrolled during active disease. The sequenced sample consisted of peripheral blood. This CDR3 is CAISESSGPLYNEQFF. The CDR3 nucleotides are TGTGCCATCAGTGAGTCGAGCGGGCCCCTATACAATGAGCAGTTCTTC.